One and the same sample provided the 24 T cell receptor beta chains below, sequenced in a study of cytomegalovirus exposure and HLA in healthy donors. The method was immunoSEQ multiplex PCR; TCRdb's version includes in-frame clones alone and lacks a portion of them. The sample carries 100,000 or so clones, approximately 95% recorded once. Sequencing input: PBMCs. The origin of the receptors is a woman between 18 and 30 years old in good health and CMV-seronegative.

This sequence joins TRBV9 and TRBJ2-1; D may be TRBD1 (6 bases). The CDR3 has 15 amino acids. V gave up 0 bases and J gave up 3 bases, with 10 bases separating them. Germline V gene sequence: CDR1 SGDLS, CDR2 YYNGEE. The CDR3 sequence is CASSVAGTNYNEQFF. CDR3 DNA sequence: TGTGCCAGCAGCGTAGCTGGGACAAACTACAATGAGCAGTTCTTC.

The rearrangement links TRBV5-6 to TRBJ1-4; D is perhaps TRBD1 (6 bases). CDR1 is SGHDT and CDR2 is YYEEEE in the germline V gene. Trimming stripped 3 bases from V and 7 bases from J, with 16 bases between. CDR3 length equals 15 residues. The CDR3 sequence is CASSSLQGTVEKLFF. The CDR3 DNA sequence: TGTGCCAGCAGCTCCTTACAGGGAACGGTTGAAAAACTGTTTTTT.

The chain carries TRBV18 and TRBJ1-1; D is undetermined. Germline CDR1 and CDR2: KGHSH and LQKENI. The CDR3 has 15 amino acids. V gave up 3 bases and J gave up 0 bases, with 11 bases separating them. The CDR3 loop is CASSPTEGLNTEAFF. The DNA for the CDR3 is TGTGCCAGCTCACCGACGGAGGGCCTGAACACTGAAGCTTTCTTT.

V usage is TRBV10-3 and J usage is TRBJ1-1; 8 nucleotides line up with TRBD1. After removal of 4 bases from V and 5 bases from J, the junction contained 9 bases not matched to a gene. The CDR3 is 15 amino acids. CDR1 is ENHRY and CDR2 is SYGVKD in the germline V gene. The CDR3 reads CAISADDRGETEAFF. The CDR3 DNA follows: TGTGCCATCAGTGCCGACGACAGGGGAGAGACTGAAGCTTTCTTT.

This clone has only one observation. V and J are TRBV30 and TRBJ2-2; 8 nucleotides line up with TRBD1. J lost 2 bases, V lost 8 bases, and 16 bases had no gene match. Germline lookup yields CDR1 GTSNPN and CDR2 SVGIG (reference sequence). The CDR3 spans 17 residues. CDR3 DNA: TGTGCCCGCAGCCGTTTCGCAGGGGGCGATAACACCGGGGAGCTGTTTTTT. Amino acid sequence: CARSRFAGGDNTGELFF.

The chain couples TRBV6-5 to TRBJ1-1; D is ambiguous. CDR1 is MNHEY, CDR2 SVGAGI, per germline. The CDR3 runs 16 residues. V lost 4 bases and J 0 bases, leaving 15 bases between the germline ends. The CDR3 bases are TGTGCCAGCAGTTTCGGAGGCGGGCTTGTGAACACTGAAGCTTTCTTT. Amino acids: CASSFGGGLVNTEAFF.

The chain is built from TRBV6-5 and TRBJ2-7; D is perhaps TRBD1 (5 bases). Germline V gene sequence: CDR1 MNHEY, CDR2 SVGAGI. Trimming removed 2 bases from V and 3 bases from J, with 11 bases in between. This CDR3 spans 14 amino acids. The CDR3 DNA is TGTGCCAGCAGTTACGGAGCAGGGCACTACGAGCAGTACTTC. Translated, it gives CASSYGAGHYEQYF.

The J gene is TRBJ1-5, the V gene TRBV29-1; 7 positions agree with TRBD1. The CDR3 extends over 13 amino acids. Trimming removed 6 bases from V and 6 bases from J; junction bases left unmatched: 8. CDR1 SQVTM and CDR2 ANQGSEA come from the germline V gene. The CDR3 bases are TGCAGCGTCAGTACAGGGGCGGGTCAGCCCCAGCATTTT. As protein: CSVSTGAGQPQHF.

V is TRBV7-9 and J is TRBJ1-3, with 8 bases that match TRBD1. The CDR3 consists of 16 residues. Germline V gene data show CDR1 as SEHNR and CDR2 as FQNEAQ (reference sequence). The V and J ends lost 5 bases and 0 bases, in that order; junction bases with no gene match: 6. The CDR3 region has the DNA TGTGCCAGCAGCCCTACAGGGGGAGCCTCTGGAAACACCATATATTTT. As protein: CASSPTGGASGNTIYF.

The CDR3 is CASRRDGYTF. The CDR3 coding sequence is TGTGCCAGCAGGAGAGATGGCTACACCTTC. V usage is TRBV9 and J usage is TRBJ1-2; no reliable D call. Trimming left V 5 bases short and J 6 bases short, with 5 bases between. CDR1 and CDR2 from the germline V gene are SGDLS and YYNGEE. This CDR3 spans 10 amino acids.

The chain joins TRBV4-2 to TRBJ2-3, with 14 bases fitting TRBD2. This CDR3 is built from 17 residues. From germline, CDR1 is LGHNA and CDR2 YNFKEQ. The junction had 7 bases not matched to a gene; V was cut back by 3 bases and J by 5 bases. CDR3 sequence reads: CASSQRTSGGQGDTQYF. Here the CDR3 DNA reads TGTGCCAGCAGCCAGAGGACTAGCGGGGGGCAGGGAGATACGCAGTATTTT.

V gene TRBV5-1 combines with J gene TRBJ2-3; 8 positions agree with TRBD2. The CDR3 runs 14 residues. Unmatched junction bases numbered 9, after V lost 8 bases and J lost 4 bases. Germline V CDR1 and CDR2: SGHRS, YFSETQ. The CDR3 DNA sequence: TGCGCCAGTCGATTAGCGGGACTGGCAGATACGCAGTATTTT. Its translation is CASRLAGLADTQYF.

This clone showed up just once. The chain recombines TRBV27 with TRBJ1-4; 9 bases align to TRBD1. V lost 5 bases to trimming and J lost 8 bases; unmatched junction nucleotides: 6. Germline CDR1 reads MNHEY; CDR2 reads SMNVEV (reference sequence). This CDR3 is 14 amino acids long. DNA of the CDR3: TGTGCCAGCAGTCGGGACAGGGCTCGAGAAAAACTGTTTTTT. Translation gives CASSRDRAREKLFF.

The V call is TRBV2, the J call TRBJ2-1, with TRBD2 matching 8 bases. The ends lost 10 bases at V and 7 bases at J; junction bases unmatched: 9. The CDR3 covers 13 residues. Germline CDR1 reads SNHLY; CDR2 reads FYNNEI. The CDR3 DNA reads TGTGCCATCAACGGGACTAGGGTTAATGAGCAGTTCTTC. Translation gives CAINGTRVNEQFF.

This sequence joins TRBV10-3 and TRBJ1-2; 11 bases fit TRBD1. CDR1 is ENHRY and CDR2 is SYGVKD in the germline V gene. The J segment lost 7 bases and the V segment lost 4 bases, leaving 5 bases of the junction unmatched. The CDR3 has 14 residues. The DNA for the CDR3 is TGTGCCATCAGTGCGGGACAGGGGGAAGGTGGCTACACCTTC. It yields the protein CAISAGQGEGGYTF.

The V gene is TRBV5-3, the J gene TRBJ2-1, with TRBD2 matching over 9 bases. TRBV5-3 is an open reading frame, and its role is uncertain. This CDR3 region has 16 residues. V gave up 0 bases and J gave up 3 bases; unmatched junction bases: 4. CDR3 DNA: TGTGCCAGAAGCTTGGTGGGGACTAGCCGCTACAATGAGCAGTTCTTC. Its protein product is CARSLVGTSRYNEQFF.

The chain employs TRBV11-1 and TRBJ2-3, with 9 nucleotides matching TRBD1. Germline loops: CDR1 SGHAT, CDR2 FQDESV (reference sequence). The V segment lost 3 bases and the J segment 2 bases; nucleotides outside the gene matches: 3. CDR3 length: 15 amino acids. CDR3 in DNA: TGTGCCAGCAGCTTCGGGACAGGGTTCACAGATACGCAGTATTTT. Encoded protein: CASSFGTGFTDTQYF. Supplemented by reference TRBV11-1 and TRBJ2-3, the full variable domain reads EAEVAQSPRYKITEKSQAVAFWCDPISGHATLYWYRQILGQGPELLVQFQDESVVDDSQLPKDRFSAERLKGVDSTLKIQPAELGDSAMYLCASSFGTGFTDTQYFGPGTRLTVL.

The chain uses TRBV6-5 and TRBJ2-5, with 9 positions matching TRBD1. Germline values: CDR1 MNHEY, CDR2 SVGAGI. The length of the CDR3 is 15 residues. The V and J ends lost 0 bases and 5 bases, in that order; junction bases with no gene match: 4. In nucleotides, the CDR3 is TGTGCCAGCAGTTACTCGGGACAGGGCGACGAGACCCAGTACTTC. Its translation is CASSYSGQGDETQYF.

The chain combines TRBV5-5 with TRBJ1-2, with 7 positions matching TRBD1. This CDR3 has 15 amino acids. J was trimmed by 4 bases and V by 4 bases; bases with no gene match: 10. Germline V lookup: CDR1 SGHKS, CDR2 YYEKEE (reference sequence). CDR3 residues: CASSIRQGQTYGYTF. The CDR3 DNA sequence: TGTGCCAGCAGCATAAGACAGGGCCAAACCTATGGCTACACCTTC.

This clone has just a few counts. This chain uses TRBV2 with TRBJ1-5; the match to TRBD1 covers 8 bases. The CDR3 length is 13 residues. Per the germline V gene, CDR1 is SNHLY and CDR2 is FYNNEI. V lost 7 bases, J lost 7 bases, and 6 bases stayed unmatched. The DNA for the CDR3 is TGTGCCAGCAACAGGGGGTCGGGCCAGCCCCAGCATTTT. This sequence encodes CASNRGSGQPQHF.

V usage is TRBV7-9 and J usage is TRBJ1-3; TRBD1 aligns across 9 bases. Per the germline V gene, CDR1 is SEHNR and CDR2 is FQNEAQ (reference sequence). The CDR3 spans 14 residues. After removal of 11 bases from V and 9 bases from J, the junction contained 14 bases not matched to a gene. This chain's CDR3 is CASQPGQGSFTIYF. The DNA of the CDR3 is TGTGCCTCACAGCCAGGACAGGGGTCATTCACCATATATTTT.

This sequence joins TRBV5-6 and TRBJ1-1, with no clear D. CDR1 and CDR2 (germline): SGHDT, YYEEEE. The CDR3 is made up of 15 amino acids. Trimming pared 1 base from V and 1 base from J, leaving 11 bases between. CDR3 in DNA: TGTGCCAGCAGCTTGATTTGGCGGAAGAACACTGAAGCTTTCTTT. This encodes CASSLIWRKNTEAFF.

The CDR3 DNA reads as TGTGCCACCAGCGGACAGGGCATCATGAACACTGAAGCTTTCTTT. Its translation is CATSGQGIMNTEAFF. The rearrangement links TRBV15 to TRBJ1-1; 8 bases are a match to TRBD1. Germline CDR1 LNHNV, CDR2 YYDKDF (reference sequence). This CDR3 comprises 15 residues. V was clipped by 5 bases and J by 0 bases; unmatched bases: 5. Drawing the rest from reference TRBV15 and TRBJ1-1, the complete variable domain is DAMVIQNPRYQVTQFGKPVTLSCSQTLNHNVMYWYQQKSSQAPKLLFHYYDKDFNNEADTPDNFQSRRPNTSFCFLDIRSPGLGDTAMYLCATSGQGIMNTEAFFGQGTRLTVV.

V and J are TRBV6-5 and TRBJ2-1; 11 bases match TRBD2. Germline V gene sequence: CDR1 MNHEY, CDR2 SVGAGI. The CDR3 spans 16 residues. Unmatched junction bases numbered 10, after V lost 4 bases and J lost 8 bases. The CDR3 nucleotides are TGTGCCAGCAGTTCGCCACTAGCGGGAGAGAGCGATGAGCAGTTCTTC. The encoded protein is CASSSPLAGESDEQFF.